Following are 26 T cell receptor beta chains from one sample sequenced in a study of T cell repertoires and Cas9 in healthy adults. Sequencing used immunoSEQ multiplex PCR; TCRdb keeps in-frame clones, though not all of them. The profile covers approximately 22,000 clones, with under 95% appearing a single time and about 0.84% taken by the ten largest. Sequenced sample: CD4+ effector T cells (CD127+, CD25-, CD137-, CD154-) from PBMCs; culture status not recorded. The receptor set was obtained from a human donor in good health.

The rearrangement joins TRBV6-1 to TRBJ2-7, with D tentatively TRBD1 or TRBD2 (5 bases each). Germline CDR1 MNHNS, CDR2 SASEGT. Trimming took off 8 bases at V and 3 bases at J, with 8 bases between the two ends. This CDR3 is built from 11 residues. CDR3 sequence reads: CASLGVYEQYV. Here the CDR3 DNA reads TGTGCCAGCCTGGGGGTCTACGAGCAGTACGTC.

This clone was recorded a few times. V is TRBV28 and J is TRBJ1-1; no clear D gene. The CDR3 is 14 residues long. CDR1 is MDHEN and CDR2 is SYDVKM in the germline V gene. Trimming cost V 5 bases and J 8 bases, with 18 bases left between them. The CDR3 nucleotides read TGTGCCAGCAGTCGACCCCCGACGGCCCTAGAAGCTTTCTTT. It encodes CASSRPPTALEAFF.

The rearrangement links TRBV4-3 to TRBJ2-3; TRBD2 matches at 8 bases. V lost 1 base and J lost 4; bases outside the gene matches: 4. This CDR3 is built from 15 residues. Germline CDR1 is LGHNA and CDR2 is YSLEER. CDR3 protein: CASSQVSGGPDTQYF. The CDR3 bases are TGCGCCAGCAGCCAAGTCAGCGGGGGCCCAGATACGCAGTATTTT.

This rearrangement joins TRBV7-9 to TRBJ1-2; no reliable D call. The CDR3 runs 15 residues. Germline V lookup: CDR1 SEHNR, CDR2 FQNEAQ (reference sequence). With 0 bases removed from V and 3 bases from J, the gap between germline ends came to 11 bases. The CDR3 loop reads CASSLAFRVDYGYTF. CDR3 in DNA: TGTGCCAGCAGCTTAGCATTCCGGGTCGACTATGGCTACACCTTC.

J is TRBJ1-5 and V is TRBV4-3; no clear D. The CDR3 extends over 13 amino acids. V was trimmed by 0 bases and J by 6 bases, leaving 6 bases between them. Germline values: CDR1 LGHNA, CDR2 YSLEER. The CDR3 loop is CASSQEWGQPQHF. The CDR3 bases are TGCGCCAGCAGCCAAGAGTGGGGTCAGCCCCAGCATTTT.

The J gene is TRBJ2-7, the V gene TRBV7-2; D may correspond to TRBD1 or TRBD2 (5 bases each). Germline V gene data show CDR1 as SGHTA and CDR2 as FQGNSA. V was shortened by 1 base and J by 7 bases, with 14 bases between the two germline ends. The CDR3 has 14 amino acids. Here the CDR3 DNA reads TGTGCCAGCAGCTTAGAGTCTCGGTGGGGGGAGCAGTACTTC. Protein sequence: CASSLESRWGEQYF. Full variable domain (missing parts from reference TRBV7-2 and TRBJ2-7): GAGVSQSPSNKVTEKGKDVELRCDPISGHTALYWYRQSLGQGLEFLIYFQGNSAPDKSGLPSDRFSAERTGGSVSTLTIQRTQQEDSAVYLCASSLESRWGEQYFGPGTRLTVT.

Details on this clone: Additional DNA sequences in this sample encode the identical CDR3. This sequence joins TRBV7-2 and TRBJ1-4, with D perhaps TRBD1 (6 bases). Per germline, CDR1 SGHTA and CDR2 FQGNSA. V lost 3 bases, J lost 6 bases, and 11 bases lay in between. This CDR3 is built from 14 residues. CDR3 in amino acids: CASSLDSGHEKLFF. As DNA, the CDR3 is TGTGCCAGCAGCTTGGACAGCGGCCATGAAAAACTGTTTTTT.

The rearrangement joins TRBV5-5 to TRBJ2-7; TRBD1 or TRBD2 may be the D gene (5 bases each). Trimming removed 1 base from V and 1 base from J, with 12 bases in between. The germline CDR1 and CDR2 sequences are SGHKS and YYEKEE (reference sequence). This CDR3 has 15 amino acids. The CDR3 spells CASSLLWDVSYEQYF. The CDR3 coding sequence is TGTGCCAGCAGCTTGCTCTGGGACGTGTCCTACGAGCAGTACTTC.

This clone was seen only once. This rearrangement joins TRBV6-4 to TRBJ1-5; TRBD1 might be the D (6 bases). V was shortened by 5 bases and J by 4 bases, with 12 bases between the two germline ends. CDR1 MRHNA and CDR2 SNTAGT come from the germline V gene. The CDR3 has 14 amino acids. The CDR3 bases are TGTGCCAGCAGTCCTCACCAGGGGAATCAGCCCCAGCATTTT. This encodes CASSPHQGNQPQHF.

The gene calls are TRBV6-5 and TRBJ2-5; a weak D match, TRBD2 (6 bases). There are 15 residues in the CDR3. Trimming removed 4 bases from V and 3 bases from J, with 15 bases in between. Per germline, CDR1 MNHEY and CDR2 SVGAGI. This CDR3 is CASSSRLAVKETQYF. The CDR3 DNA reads TGTGCCAGCAGTTCCCGATTAGCGGTTAAAGAGACCCAGTACTTC.

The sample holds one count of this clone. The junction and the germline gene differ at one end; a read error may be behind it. This CDR3 is CASSFKREGRDF. The CDR3, as DNA: TGTGCCAGCAGCTTTAAGCGGGAGGGGCGGGATTTT. The chain combines TRBV5-4 with TRBJ2-3; the match to TRBD2 covers 10 bases. The CDR3 spans 12 residues. Germline CDR1 reads SGHNT; CDR2 reads YYREEE (reference sequence).

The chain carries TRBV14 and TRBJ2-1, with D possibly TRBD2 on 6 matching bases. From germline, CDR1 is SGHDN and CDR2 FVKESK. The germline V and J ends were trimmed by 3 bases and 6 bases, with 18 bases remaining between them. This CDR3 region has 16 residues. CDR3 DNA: TGTGCCAGCAGCCAGCCGGGACTTGGAATATCCAATGAGCAGTTCTTC. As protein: CASSQPGLGISNEQFF.

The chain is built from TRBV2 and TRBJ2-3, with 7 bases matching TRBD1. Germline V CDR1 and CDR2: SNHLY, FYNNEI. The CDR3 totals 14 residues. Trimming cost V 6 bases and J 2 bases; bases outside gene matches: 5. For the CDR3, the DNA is TGTGCCAGCAGCCGAGGGACAGCCACAGATACGCAGTATTTT. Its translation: CASSRGTATDTQYF.

CDR3 in amino acids: CASSLTGTDTQYF. The CDR3 DNA reads as TGTGCCAGCAGCTTAACGGGGACAGATACGCAGTATTTT. This chain uses TRBV11-2 with TRBJ2-3, with D tentatively TRBD2 (5 bases). CDR1 is SGHAT and CDR2 is FQNNGV in the germline V gene. The CDR3 covers 13 residues. The germline V and J ends were trimmed by 2 bases and 3 bases, with 6 bases remaining between them.

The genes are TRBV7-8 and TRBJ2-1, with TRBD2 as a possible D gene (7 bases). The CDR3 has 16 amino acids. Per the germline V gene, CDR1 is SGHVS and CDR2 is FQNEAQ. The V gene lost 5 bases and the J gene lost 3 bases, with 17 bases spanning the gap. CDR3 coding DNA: TGTGCCAGCAGCCTAGAAGGCGGGGGCCTCTACAATGAGCAGTTCTTC. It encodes CASSLEGGGLYNEQFF.

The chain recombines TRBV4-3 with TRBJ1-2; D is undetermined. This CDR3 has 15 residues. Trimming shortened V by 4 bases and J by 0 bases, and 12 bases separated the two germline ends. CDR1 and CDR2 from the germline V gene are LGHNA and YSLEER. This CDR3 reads CASSRTASANYGYTF. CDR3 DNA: TGCGCCAGCAGCCGTACAGCAAGCGCTAACTATGGCTACACCTTC.

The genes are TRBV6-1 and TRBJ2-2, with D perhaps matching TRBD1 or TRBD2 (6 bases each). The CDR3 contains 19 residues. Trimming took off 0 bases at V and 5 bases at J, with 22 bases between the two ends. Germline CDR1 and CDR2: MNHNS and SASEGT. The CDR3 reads CASSEAYGYQGRTTGELFF. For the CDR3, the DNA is TGTGCCAGCAGTGAAGCCTACGGTTATCAGGGGAGGACGACCGGGGAGCTGTTTTTT.

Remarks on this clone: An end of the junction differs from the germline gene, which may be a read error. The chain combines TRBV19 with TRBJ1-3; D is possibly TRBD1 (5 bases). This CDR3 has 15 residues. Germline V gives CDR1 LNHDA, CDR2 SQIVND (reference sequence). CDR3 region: CASSLSGLPGNTIYF. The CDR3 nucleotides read TGTGCCAGTAGTCTCTCGGGGCTCCCTGGCAACACCATATATTTT.

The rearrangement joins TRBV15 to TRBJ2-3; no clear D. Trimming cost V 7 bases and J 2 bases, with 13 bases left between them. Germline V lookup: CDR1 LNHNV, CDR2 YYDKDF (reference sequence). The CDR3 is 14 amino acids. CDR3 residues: CATTPVSNTDTQYF. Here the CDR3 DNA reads TGTGCCACCACCCCCGTTAGTAACACAGATACGCAGTATTTT.

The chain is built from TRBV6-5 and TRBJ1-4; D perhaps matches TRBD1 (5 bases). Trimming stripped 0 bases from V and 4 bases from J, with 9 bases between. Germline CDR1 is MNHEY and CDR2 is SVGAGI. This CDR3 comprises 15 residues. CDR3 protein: CASSYSGGYNEKLFF. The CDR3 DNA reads TGTGCCAGCAGTTACTCGGGGGGTTATAATGAAAAACTGTTTTTT.

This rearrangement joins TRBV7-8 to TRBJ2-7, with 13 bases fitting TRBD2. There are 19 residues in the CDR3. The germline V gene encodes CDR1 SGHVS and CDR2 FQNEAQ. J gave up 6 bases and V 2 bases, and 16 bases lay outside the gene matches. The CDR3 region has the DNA TGTGCCAGCAGCTTACAATTCTTTCAGGGACTAGCGGGAAACCCCGAGCAGTACGTC. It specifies CASSLQFFQGLAGNPEQYV.

CDR3 DNA sequence: TGTGCCAGTAGGCGGCCAGGGCACCTGAACACTGAAGCTTTCTTT. Residues: CASRRPGHLNTEAFF. The chain combines TRBV19 with TRBJ1-1; D may be TRBD1 (5 bases). This CDR3 comprises 15 residues. Germline CDR1 reads LNHDA; CDR2 reads SQIVND (reference sequence). Trimming removed 6 bases at V and 0 bases at J, with 14 bases between.

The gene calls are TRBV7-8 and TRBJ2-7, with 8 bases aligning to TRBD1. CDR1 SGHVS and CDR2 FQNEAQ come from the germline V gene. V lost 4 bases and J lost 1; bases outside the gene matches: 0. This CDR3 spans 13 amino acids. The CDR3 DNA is TGTGCCAGCAGCTGGACAGGGTCCTACGAGCAGTACGTC. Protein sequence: CASSWTGSYEQYV.

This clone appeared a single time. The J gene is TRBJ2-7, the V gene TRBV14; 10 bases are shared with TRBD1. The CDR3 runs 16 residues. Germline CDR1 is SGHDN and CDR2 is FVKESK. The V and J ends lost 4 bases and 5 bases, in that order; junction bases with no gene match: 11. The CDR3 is CASSLRESDRGHEQYF. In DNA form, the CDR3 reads TGTGCCAGCAGCCTTAGGGAATCCGACAGGGGGCACGAGCAGTACTTC.

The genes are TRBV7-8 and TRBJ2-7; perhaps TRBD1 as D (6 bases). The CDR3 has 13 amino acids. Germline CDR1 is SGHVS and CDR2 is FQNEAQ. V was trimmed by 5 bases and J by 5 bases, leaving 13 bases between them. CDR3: CASSRSTGNEQYF. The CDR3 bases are TGTGCCAGCAGCCGATCAACAGGGAACGAGCAGTACTTC.

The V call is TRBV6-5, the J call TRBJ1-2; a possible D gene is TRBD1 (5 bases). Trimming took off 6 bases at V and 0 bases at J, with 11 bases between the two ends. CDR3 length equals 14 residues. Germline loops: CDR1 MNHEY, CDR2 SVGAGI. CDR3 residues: CASSPGAANYGYTF. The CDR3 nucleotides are TGTGCCAGCAGCCCTGGGGCAGCTAACTATGGCTACACCTTC.